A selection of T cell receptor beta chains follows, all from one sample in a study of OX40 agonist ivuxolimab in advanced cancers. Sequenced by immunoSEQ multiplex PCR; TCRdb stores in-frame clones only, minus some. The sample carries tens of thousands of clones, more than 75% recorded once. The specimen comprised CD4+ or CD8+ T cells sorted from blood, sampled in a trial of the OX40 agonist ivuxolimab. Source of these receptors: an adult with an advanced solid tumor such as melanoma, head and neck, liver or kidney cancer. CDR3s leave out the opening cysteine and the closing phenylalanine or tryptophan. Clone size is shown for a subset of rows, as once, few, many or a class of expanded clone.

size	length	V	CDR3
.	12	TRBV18	ASSRDRAGTEAF
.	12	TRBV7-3	ASSLNEWSETQY
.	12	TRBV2	ASTPIRAGYEQY
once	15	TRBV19	ASSIQLFRATNTEAF
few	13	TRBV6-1	ASSDVGQGSYEQY
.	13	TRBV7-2	ASSFSTGGNYGYT
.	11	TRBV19	ASMGDVDEKLF
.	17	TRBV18	ASSRTGTGGGKLSYEQY
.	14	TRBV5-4	ASSSGTRPGNSPLH
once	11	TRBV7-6	ASSSRRTYEQY
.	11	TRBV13	ASDRGTDTEAF
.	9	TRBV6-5	ASIRNNEQF
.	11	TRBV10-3	AITGSKDTEAF
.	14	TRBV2	ASSEALPGLAGEQY
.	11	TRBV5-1	ASSFTGGETQY
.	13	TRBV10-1	ASGKSGSGTDTQY